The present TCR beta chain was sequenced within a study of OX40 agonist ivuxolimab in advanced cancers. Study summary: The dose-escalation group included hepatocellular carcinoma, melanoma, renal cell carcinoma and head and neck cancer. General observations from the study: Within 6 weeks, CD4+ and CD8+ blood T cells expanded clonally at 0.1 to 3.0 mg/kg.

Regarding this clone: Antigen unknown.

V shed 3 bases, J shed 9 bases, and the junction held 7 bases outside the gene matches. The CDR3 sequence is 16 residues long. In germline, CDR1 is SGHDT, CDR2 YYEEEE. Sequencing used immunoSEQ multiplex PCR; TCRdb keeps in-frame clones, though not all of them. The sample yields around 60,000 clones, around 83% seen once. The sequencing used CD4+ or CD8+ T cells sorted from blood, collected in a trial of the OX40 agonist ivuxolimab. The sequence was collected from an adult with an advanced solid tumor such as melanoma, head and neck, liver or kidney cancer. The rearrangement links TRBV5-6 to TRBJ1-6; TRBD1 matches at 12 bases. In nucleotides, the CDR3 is TGTGCCAGCAGCTCGGGACAGGGGGCGACGGGTTCACCCCTCCACTTT. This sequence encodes CASSSGQGATGSPLHF.